The 17 T cell receptor beta chains reported below all come from one sample, sequenced in a study of cytomegalovirus exposure and HLA in healthy donors. Primers: 60 Vbeta forward and 13 Jbeta reverse. Sequenced by immunoSEQ multiplex PCR; TCRdb stores in-frame clones only, minus some. The sample yields more than 200,000 clones, roughly 87% seen once. The material sequenced was PBMCs. These receptors all come from a man aged 35-49 years in good health and CMV-seropositive.

This clone was detected a few times. The chain employs TRBV7-8 and TRBJ2-3, with 8 bases identical to TRBD2. Losses at the gene ends were 6 bases for V and 2 bases for J; bases not matched to a gene: 7. The CDR3 totals 15 residues. The germline gives CDR1 SGHVS, CDR2 FQNEAQ. CDR3 in DNA: TGTGCCAGCAGGGATAGACTAGCGCCCACAGATACGCAGTATTTT. The encoded protein is CASRDRLAPTDTQYF. Full variable domain (missing parts from reference TRBV7-8 and TRBJ2-3): GAGVSQSPRYKVAKRGQDVALRCDPISGHVSLFWYQQALGQGPEFLTYFQNEAQLDKSGLPSDRFFAERPEGSVSTLKIQRTQQEDSAVYLCASRDRLAPTDTQYFGPGTRLTVL.

The chain combines TRBV19 with TRBJ2-1; TRBD1 matches 11 bases. The CDR3 consists of 15 residues. From germline, CDR1 is LNHDA and CDR2 SQIVND (reference sequence). Germline trimming cut 6 bases from V and 8 bases from J; bases unmatched to any gene: 9. CDR3 sequence: CASRHRWTGGDEQFF. As DNA, the CDR3 is TGTGCCAGTAGGCATCGGTGGACAGGGGGCGATGAGCAGTTCTTC. The full variable domain, its missing parts supplied by reference TRBV19 and TRBJ2-1, is DGGITQSPKYLFRKEGQNVTLSCEQNLNHDAMYWYRQDPGQGLRLIYYSQIVNDFQKGDIAEGYSVSREKKESFPLTVTSAQKNPTAFYLCASRHRWTGGDEQFFGPGTRLTVL.

This chain uses TRBV5-1 with TRBJ1-2; D is ambiguous. Deletions cut 0 bases from V and 4 bases from J, with 13 bases between. There are 15 residues in the CDR3. CDR1 and CDR2 from the germline V gene are SGHRS and YFSETQ. The CDR3 DNA reads TGCGCCAGCAGCTTGGCCCCCGGTTCCGGCTATGGCTACACCTTC. Protein product: CASSLAPGSGYGYTF.

This chain uses TRBV6-4 with TRBJ2-5; 7 positions agree with TRBD2. CDR3 length equals 15 residues. V lost 0 bases and J lost 6; bases outside the gene matches: 7. Germline V gene lookup returns CDR1 MRHNA and CDR2 SNTAGT. As DNA, the CDR3 is TGTGCCAGCAGTGACTCAAAGAGGGAGGGAAAGACCCAGTACTTC. It encodes CASSDSKREGKTQYF.

This chain uses TRBV19 with TRBJ1-3, with D possibly TRBD1 on 6 matching bases. Per the germline V gene, CDR1 is LNHDA and CDR2 is SQIVND (reference sequence). The V and J ends lost 5 bases and 1 base respectively, with 9 bases between them. The CDR3 is made up of 14 amino acids. The CDR3 reads CASSWGTSGNTIYF. Here the CDR3 DNA reads TGTGCCAGTAGTTGGGGGACATCTGGAAACACCATATATTTT.

The chain employs TRBV6-5 and TRBJ1-4; D perhaps matches TRBD1 (6 bases). Germline CDR1 reads MNHEY; CDR2 reads SVGAGI. V was pared by 2 bases and J by 3 bases, with 13 bases between. The CDR3 has 16 residues. For the CDR3, the DNA is TGTGCCAGCAGTTACGCACTAGGGGGTCCTAATGAAAAACTGTTTTTT. Its protein product is CASSYALGGPNEKLFF.

J is TRBJ1-2 and V is TRBV6-1; D unclear. The germline V gene has CDR1 MNHNS and CDR2 SASEGT. The V and J ends lost 3 bases and 2 bases respectively, with 10 bases between them. This CDR3 is 14 amino acids long. Written as DNA, the CDR3 is TGTGCCAGCAGTGACCCTAGATCGAACTATGGCTACACCTTC. Translated, it gives CASSDPRSNYGYTF.

The chain combines TRBV29-1 with TRBJ2-6; TRBD1 agrees at 11 bases. Per the germline V gene, CDR1 is SQVTM and CDR2 is ANQGSEA. This CDR3 region has 16 residues. V shed 6 bases, J shed 4 bases, and the junction held 8 bases outside the gene matches. Written as DNA, the CDR3 is TGCAGCGTCCTTGGACAGGGGGCTTTGGGGGCCAACGTCCTGACTTTC. Translating gives CSVLGQGALGANVLTF.

The rearrangement links TRBV2 to TRBJ1-4; D perhaps matches TRBD1 (5 bases). The germline V gene encodes CDR1 SNHLY and CDR2 FYNNEI. The CDR3 consists of 18 residues. V lost 2 bases and J lost 0, with 16 bases in between. In DNA form, the CDR3 reads TGTGCCAGCAGTGAATCGTCGTTCGGGGGAGCAACTAATGAAAAACTGTTTTTT. Protein sequence: CASSESSFGGATNEKLFF.

As for this clone: This same CDR3 is encoded by further DNA sequences in the sample. V and J are TRBV7-9 and TRBJ1-2; 8 positions match TRBD1. Germline CDR1 is SEHNR and CDR2 is FQNEAQ (reference sequence). This CDR3 spans 13 amino acids. The V and J ends lost 5 bases and 5 bases, in that order; junction bases with no gene match: 4. Written as DNA, the CDR3 is TGTGCCAGCAGCCTCGGGACAGGTTATGGCTACACCTTC. Translating it yields CASSLGTGYGYTF.

The CDR3, as DNA: TGTGCCAGCAGCAAAACAGGGGCGGATACGCAGTATTTT. Amino acid sequence: CASSKTGADTQYF. J is TRBJ2-3 and V is TRBV7-3, with 7 bases lining up with TRBD1. The CDR3 loop spans 13 amino acids. The V and J ends lost 5 bases and 6 bases, in that order; junction bases with no gene match: 5. Germline CDR1 reads SGHTA; CDR2 reads FQGTGA.

J is TRBJ1-6 and V is TRBV2, with D perhaps matching TRBD1 (5 bases). CDR3 length: 13 residues. Germline CDR1 is SNHLY and CDR2 is FYNNEI. Trimming removed 1 base from V and 14 bases from J, with 12 bases in between. CDR3 DNA: TGTGCCAGCAGTGAAGGGAAGGGGCTAACCCTCCACTTT. Amino acids: CASSEGKGLTLHF.

V is TRBV7-9 and J is TRBJ1-1; the match to TRBD1 covers 7 bases. In germline, CDR1 is SEHNR, CDR2 FQNEAQ (reference sequence). V lost 5 bases to trimming and J lost 4 bases; unmatched junction nucleotides: 4. The CDR3 is 13 amino acids. CDR3 nucleotide sequence: TGTGCCAGCAGCCGGGACAGCACCACTGAAGCTTTCTTT. It specifies CASSRDSTTEAFF.

As concerns this clone: Distinct nucleotide sequences in the sample also encode this CDR3. V usage is TRBV29-1 and J usage is TRBJ2-7; TRBD1 matches at 8 bases. The CDR3 loop spans 11 amino acids. Trimming took 7 bases from V and 3 from J; bases not matched to a gene: 2. Per the germline V gene, CDR1 is SQVTM and CDR2 is ANQGSEA. In DNA, the CDR3 is TGCAGCGCGGACAGGGACTACGAGCAGTACTTC. The encoded protein is CSADRDYEQYF.

The chain uses TRBV4-1 and TRBJ1-1; 7 nucleotides agree with TRBD1. Germline loops: CDR1 MGHRA, CDR2 YSYEKL. Germline trimming cut 5 bases from V and 0 bases from J; bases unmatched to any gene: 12. This CDR3 has 17 amino acids. CDR3 coding DNA: TGCGCCAGCAGCTTTTTGGGGACAGAACACATGAACACTGAAGCTTTCTTT. It yields the protein CASSFLGTEHMNTEAFF.

The gene calls are TRBV27 and TRBJ1-4; weak D call: TRBD1 (5 bases). Germline V gene data show CDR1 as MNHEY and CDR2 as SMNVEV (reference sequence). The CDR3 spans 14 residues. V lost 0 bases and J 6 bases, leaving 8 bases between the germline ends. The CDR3 loop reads CASSLSGADEKLFF. CDR3 nucleotides: TGTGCCAGCAGTTTATCAGGGGCAGATGAAAAACTGTTTTTT. Filled out from reference TRBV27 and TRBJ1-4, the complete variable domain reads EAQVTQNPRYLITVTGKKLTVTCSQNMNHEYMSWYRQDPGLGLRQIYYSMNVEVTDKGDVPEGYKVSRKEKRNFPLILESPSPNQTSLYFCASSLSGADEKLFFGSGTQLSVL.

The chain has TRBV15 and TRBJ1-2; D is unresolved. This CDR3 comprises 14 residues. The germline CDR1 and CDR2 sequences are LNHNV and YYDKDF (reference sequence). V was pared by 0 bases and J by 1 base, with 6 bases between. The CDR3 bases are TGTGCCACCAGCAGAGATAGTATTAACTATGGCTACACCTTC. Translation: CATSRDSINYGYTF. The full variable domain, in which reference TRBV15 and TRBJ1-2 provide the parts outside the CDR3, is DAMVIQNPRYQVTQFGKPVTLSCSQTLNHNVMYWYQQKSSQAPKLLFHYYDKDFNNEADTPDNFQSRRPNTSFCFLDIRSPGLGDTAMYLCATSRDSINYGYTFGSGTRLTVV.